This paragraph reports one T cell receptor beta chain. Its specific antigen is unknown. No much larger clone exists at a distance of one base, and base qualities are not known. Trimming costs V 1 base and J 7 bases, and their ends lie 12 bases apart. CDR1 SGHRS and CDR2 YFSETQ were looked up in the germline V gene. The CDR3 numbers 14 residues from cysteine through phenylalanine. Left in the record is the CDR3 DNA by itself, 42 bases read in frame from the first base. The library was built by means of PCR. These reads were obtained on an Illumina HiSeq 2500. TCR library preparation used molecular barcoding, with unique molecular identifiers applied to normalize quantification of the TCRbeta repertoire. The raw public data were reprocessed by TCRdb itself: fastp quality trimming at Q25, MiXCR clonotype calling, in-frame beta chains only. One record per CDR3 amino acid sequence lists the most common genes and DNA. The sample records about 870,000 distinct CDR3 sequences, 15% to 20% of which are singletons. Roughly 5% of the sample is held by the ten biggest clonotypes.

The treatment or condition tag for this specimen amounts to: allogeneic hematopoietic cell transplantation with graft depleted of TCRalphabeta T cells and CD19 B cells. The children who served as transplant recipients had been given grafts of TCRalphabeta/CD19-depleted allogeneic hematopoietic cells. This sample stems from a study of T-cell reconstitution after alpha-beta-depleted transplantation in children (dated by TCRdb to the mid-2010s). Notes on the research overall: The study quantitatively tracked T-cell immune reconstitution after TCRalphabeta/CD19-depleted allogeneic hematopoietic cell transplantation in children using TCR repertoire profiling. General study outcomes and caveats: In some patients, the high TCRbeta diversity seen at day 60 was put down to recipient T cells and intrathymic progenitors that had survived conditioning. About two months after transplant, the apparently early recovery of alphabetaT-cell counts reportedly depended on just several hundred clones that had expanded rapidly and came from non-depleted graft cells. Over the following months the frequencies of hyperexpanded clones went down, and after one year T-cell counts and TCRbeta diversity were mostly credited to newly produced T cells.

This specimen consisted of PBMCs, mostly from graft donor cells, obtained 360 days after TCRalphabeta/CD19-depleted stem cell transplant. The receptor chain draws on TRBV5-1 and TRBJ2-1; TRBD2 could be the D gene, as 5 bases match. The clonotype comes from a male patient between 5 and 17 years old who had a stem cell transplant for acute lymphoblastic leukemia, so the T cells may come from the graft donor. The CDR3 is CASSLSGPRNEQFF. The DNA sequence reads TGCGCCAGCAGCTTGAGCGGTCCTCGGAATGAGCAGTTCTTC.